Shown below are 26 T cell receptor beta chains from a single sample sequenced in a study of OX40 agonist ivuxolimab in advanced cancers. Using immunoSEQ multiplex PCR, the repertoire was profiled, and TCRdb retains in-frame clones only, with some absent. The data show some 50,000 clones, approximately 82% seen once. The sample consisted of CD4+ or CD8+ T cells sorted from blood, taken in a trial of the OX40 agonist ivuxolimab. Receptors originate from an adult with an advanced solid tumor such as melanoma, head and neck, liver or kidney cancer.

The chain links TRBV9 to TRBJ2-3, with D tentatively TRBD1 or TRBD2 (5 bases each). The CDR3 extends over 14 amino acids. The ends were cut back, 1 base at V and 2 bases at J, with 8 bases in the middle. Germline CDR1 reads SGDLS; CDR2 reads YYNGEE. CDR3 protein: CASSVTGTTDTQYF. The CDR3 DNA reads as TGTGCCAGCAGCGTAACGGGGACCACAGATACGCAGTATTTT.

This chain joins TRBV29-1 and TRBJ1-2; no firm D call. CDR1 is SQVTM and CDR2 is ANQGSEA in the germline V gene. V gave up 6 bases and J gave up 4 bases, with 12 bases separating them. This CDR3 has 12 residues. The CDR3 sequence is CSVEGIGYGYTF. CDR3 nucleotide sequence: TGCAGCGTGGAGGGTATAGGCTATGGCTACACCTTC.

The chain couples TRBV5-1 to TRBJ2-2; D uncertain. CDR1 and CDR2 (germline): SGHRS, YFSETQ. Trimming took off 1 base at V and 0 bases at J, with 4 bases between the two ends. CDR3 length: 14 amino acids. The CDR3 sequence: CASSLSPNTGELFF. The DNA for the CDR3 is TGCGCCAGCAGCTTGTCCCCGAACACCGGGGAGCTGTTTTTT. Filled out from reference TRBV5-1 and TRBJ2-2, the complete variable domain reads KAGVTQTPRYLIKTRGQQVTLSCSPISGHRSVSWYQQTPGQGLQFLFEYFSETQRNKGNFPGRFSGRQFSNSRSEMNVSTLELGDSALYLCASSLSPNTGELFFGEGSRLTVL.

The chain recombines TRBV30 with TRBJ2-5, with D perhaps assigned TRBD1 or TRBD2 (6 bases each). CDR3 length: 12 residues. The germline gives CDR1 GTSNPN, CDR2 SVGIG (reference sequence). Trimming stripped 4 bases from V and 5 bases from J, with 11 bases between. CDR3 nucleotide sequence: TGTGCCTGGACAGGGGCGGGGGAGACCCAGTACTTC. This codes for CAWTGAGETQYF.

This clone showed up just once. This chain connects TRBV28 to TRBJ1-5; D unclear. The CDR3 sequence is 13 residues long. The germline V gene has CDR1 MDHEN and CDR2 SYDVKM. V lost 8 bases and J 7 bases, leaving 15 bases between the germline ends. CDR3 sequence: CASFSGDQQPQHF. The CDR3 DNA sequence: TGTGCCAGCTTTTCTGGAGACCAACAGCCCCAGCATTTT.

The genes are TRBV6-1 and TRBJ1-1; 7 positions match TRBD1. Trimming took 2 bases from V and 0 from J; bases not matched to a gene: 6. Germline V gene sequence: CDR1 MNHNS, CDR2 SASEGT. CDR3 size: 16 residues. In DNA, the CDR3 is TGTGCCAGCAGTGAATTCACAGGGGTTATGAACACTGAAGCTTTCTTT. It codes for CASSEFTGVMNTEAFF.

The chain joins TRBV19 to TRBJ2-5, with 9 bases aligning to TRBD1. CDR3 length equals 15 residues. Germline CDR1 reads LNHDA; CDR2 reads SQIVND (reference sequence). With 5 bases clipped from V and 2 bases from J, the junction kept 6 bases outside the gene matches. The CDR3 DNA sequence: TGTGCCAGTAGTTCCCGGGACAGGGATCAAGAGACCCAGTACTTC. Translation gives CASSSRDRDQETQYF.

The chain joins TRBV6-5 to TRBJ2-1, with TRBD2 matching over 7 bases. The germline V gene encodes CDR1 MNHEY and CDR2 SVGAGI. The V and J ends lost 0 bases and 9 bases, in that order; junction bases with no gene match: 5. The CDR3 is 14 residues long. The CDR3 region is CASSYSSSGPEQFF. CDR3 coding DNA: TGTGCCAGCAGTTACTCTTCTAGCGGCCCTGAGCAGTTCTTC.

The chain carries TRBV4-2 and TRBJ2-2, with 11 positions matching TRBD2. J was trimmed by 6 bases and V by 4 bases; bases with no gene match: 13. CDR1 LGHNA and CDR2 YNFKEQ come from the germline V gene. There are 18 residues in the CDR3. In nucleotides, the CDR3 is TGTGCCAGCAGCCCACTGACTAGCGGGGCCGTGGGGTCCGGGGAGCTGTTTTTT. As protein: CASSPLTSGAVGSGELFF.

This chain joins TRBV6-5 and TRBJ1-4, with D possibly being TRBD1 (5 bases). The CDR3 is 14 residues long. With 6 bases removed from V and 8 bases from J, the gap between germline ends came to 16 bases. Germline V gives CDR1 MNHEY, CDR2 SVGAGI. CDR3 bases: TGTGCCAGCAGGAGGGACGGGGGTAACGAAAAACTGTTTTTT. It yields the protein CASRRDGGNEKLFF.

CDR3 protein: CASSYSRDNQPQHF. The CDR3 region has the DNA TGTGCCAGCAGTTATTCTCGGGATAATCAGCCCCAGCATTTT. This chain uses TRBV6-5 with TRBJ1-5; D gene ambiguous. The germline V gene has CDR1 MNHEY and CDR2 SVGAGI. This CDR3 comprises 14 residues. The V gene lost 3 bases and the J gene lost 4 bases, with 10 bases spanning the gap.

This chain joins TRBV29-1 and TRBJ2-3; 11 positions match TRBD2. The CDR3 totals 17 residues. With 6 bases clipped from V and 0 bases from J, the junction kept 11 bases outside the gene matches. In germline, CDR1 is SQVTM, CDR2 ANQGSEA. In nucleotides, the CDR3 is TGCAGCGTCGACCGAACTAGCGGGGGCCTTAGCACAGATACGCAGTATTTT. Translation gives CSVDRTSGGLSTDTQYF.

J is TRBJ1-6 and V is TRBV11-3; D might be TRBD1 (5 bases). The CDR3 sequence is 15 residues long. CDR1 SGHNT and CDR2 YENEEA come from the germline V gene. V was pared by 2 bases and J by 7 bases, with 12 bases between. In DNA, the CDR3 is TGTGCCAGCAGCTTACGTGAGGGACGGAATTCACCCCTCCACTTT. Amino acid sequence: CASSLREGRNSPLHF.

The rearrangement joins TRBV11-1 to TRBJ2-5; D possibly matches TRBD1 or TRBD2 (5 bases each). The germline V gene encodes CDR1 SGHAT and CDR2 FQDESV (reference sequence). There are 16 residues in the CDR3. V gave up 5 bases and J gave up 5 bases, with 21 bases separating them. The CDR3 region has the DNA TGTGCCAGCAGCGGGGACGTCAGGGTCAGTCTGGAGACCCAGTACTTC. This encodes CASSGDVRVSLETQYF.

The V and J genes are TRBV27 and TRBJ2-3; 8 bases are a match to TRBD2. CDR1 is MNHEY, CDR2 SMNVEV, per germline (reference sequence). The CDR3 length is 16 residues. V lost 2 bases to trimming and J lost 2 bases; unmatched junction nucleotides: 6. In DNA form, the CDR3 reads TGTGCCAGCAGTTTACCGGGGGGGAAGCTCACAGATACGCAGTATTTT. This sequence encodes CASSLPGGKLTDTQYF.

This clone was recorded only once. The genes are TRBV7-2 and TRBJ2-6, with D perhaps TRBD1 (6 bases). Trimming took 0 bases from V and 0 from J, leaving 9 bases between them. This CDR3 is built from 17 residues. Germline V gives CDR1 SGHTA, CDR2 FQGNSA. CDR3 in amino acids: CASSLAARGSGANVLTF. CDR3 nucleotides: TGTGCCAGCAGCTTAGCGGCCAGGGGCTCTGGGGCCAACGTCCTGACTTTC.

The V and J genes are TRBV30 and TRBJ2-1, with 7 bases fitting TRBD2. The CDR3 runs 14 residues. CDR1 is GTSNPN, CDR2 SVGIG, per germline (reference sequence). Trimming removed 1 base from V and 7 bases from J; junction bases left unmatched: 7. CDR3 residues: CAWSGLAVWNEQFF. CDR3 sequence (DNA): TGTGCCTGGAGTGGGCTAGCGGTGTGGAATGAGCAGTTCTTC. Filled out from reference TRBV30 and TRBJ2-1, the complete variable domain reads SQTIHQWPATLVQPVGSPLSLECTVEGTSNPNLYWYRQAAGRGLQLLFYSVGIGQISSEVPQNLSASRPQDRQFILSSKKLLLSDSGFYLCAWSGLAVWNEQFFGPGTRLTVL.

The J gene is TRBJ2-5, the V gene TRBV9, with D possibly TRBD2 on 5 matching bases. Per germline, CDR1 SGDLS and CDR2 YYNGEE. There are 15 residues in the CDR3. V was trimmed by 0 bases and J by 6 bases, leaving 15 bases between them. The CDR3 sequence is CASSVAPGGEKTQYF. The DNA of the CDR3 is TGTGCCAGCAGCGTAGCCCCAGGTGGGGAGAAGACCCAGTACTTC.

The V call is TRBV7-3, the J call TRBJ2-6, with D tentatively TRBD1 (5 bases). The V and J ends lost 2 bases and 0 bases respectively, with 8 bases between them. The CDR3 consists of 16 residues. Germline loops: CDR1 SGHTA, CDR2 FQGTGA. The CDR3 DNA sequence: TGTGCCAGCAGCTTACAGGGCAGCTCTGGGGCCAACGTCCTGACTTTC. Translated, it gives CASSLQGSSGANVLTF.

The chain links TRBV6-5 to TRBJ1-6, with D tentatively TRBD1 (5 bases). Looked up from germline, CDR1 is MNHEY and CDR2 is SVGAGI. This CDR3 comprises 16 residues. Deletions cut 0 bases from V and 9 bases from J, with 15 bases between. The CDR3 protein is CASSYSTRGLGSPLHF. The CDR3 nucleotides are TGTGCCAGCAGTTACTCGACCCGGGGGTTGGGTTCACCCCTCCACTTT.

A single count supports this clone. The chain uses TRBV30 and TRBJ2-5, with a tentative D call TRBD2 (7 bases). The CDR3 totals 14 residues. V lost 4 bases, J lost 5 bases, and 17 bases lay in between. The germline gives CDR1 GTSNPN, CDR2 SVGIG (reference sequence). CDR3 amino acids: CAWNLRGGGETQYF. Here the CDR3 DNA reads TGTGCCTGGAACCTGAGGGGGGGCGGGGAGACCCAGTACTTC.

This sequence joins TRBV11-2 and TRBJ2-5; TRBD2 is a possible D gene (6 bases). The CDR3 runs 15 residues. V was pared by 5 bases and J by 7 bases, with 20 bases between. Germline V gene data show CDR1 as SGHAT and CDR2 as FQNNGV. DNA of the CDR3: TGTGCCAGCAGCCCCCCCGGGACTCTACGCGGGACCCAGTACTTC. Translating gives CASSPPGTLRGTQYF. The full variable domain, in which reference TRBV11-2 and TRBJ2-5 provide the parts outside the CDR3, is EAGVAQSPRYKIIEKRQSVAFWCNPISGHATLYWYQQILGQGPKLLIQFQNNGVVDDSQLPKDRFSAERLKGVDSTLKIQPAKLEDSAVYLCASSPPGTLRGTQYFGPGTRLLVL.

CDR3 sequence (DNA): TGTGCCAGCAGCTTAGAATCGCGGCAGGCCCTCGGTGGCTACACCTTC. Protein product: CASSLESRQALGGYTF. The chain is built from TRBV11-1 and TRBJ1-2; D remains unclear. Deletions cut 1 base from V and 7 bases from J, with 19 bases between. This CDR3 is 16 amino acids long. Germline V lookup: CDR1 SGHAT, CDR2 FQDESV (reference sequence). The full variable domain, rest sourced from reference TRBV11-1 and TRBJ1-2, is EAEVAQSPRYKITEKSQAVAFWCDPISGHATLYWYRQILGQGPELLVQFQDESVVDDSQLPKDRFSAERLKGVDSTLKIQPAELGDSAMYLCASSLESRQALGGYTFGSGTRLTVV.

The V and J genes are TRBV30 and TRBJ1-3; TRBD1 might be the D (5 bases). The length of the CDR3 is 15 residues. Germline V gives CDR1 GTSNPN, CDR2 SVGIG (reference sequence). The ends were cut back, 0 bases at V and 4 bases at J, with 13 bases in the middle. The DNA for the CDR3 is TGTGCCTGGAGTGTTGGGGCTACCGTCGGAAACACCATATATTTT. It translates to CAWSVGATVGNTIYF.

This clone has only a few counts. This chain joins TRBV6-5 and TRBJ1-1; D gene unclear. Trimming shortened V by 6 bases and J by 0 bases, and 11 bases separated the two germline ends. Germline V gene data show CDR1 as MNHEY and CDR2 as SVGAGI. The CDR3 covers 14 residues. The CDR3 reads CASRRASMNTEAFF. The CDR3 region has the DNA TGTGCCAGCAGAAGAGCCTCCATGAACACTGAAGCTTTCTTT.

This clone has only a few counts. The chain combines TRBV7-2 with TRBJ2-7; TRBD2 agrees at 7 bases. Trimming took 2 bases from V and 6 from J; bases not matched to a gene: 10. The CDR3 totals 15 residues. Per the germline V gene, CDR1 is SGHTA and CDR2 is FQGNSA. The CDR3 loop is CASSLTSGAQGEQYF. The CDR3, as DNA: TGTGCCAGCAGCTTAACAAGCGGGGCCCAGGGCGAGCAGTACTTC.